Each of the 19 T cell receptor beta chains below was sequenced from the same sample in a study of blood T cell repertoires in COVID-19. Generated by immunoSEQ multiplex PCR, the TCRdb table keeps only in-frame clones and is missing some. The table records 490,000 or so clones, roughly 90% of them present only once. Sequenced: PBMCs or T cells enriched from blood (not recorded which). The receptors shown here come from a woman in her forties who had recovered from COVID-19.

The CDR3 sequence: CASSLDKAGASVYGYTF. For the CDR3, the DNA is TGTGCCAGCAGCTTAGATAAGGCAGGGGCATCGGTTTATGGCTACACCTTC. The chain recombines TRBV7-2 with TRBJ1-2; TRBD1 might be the D (6 bases). Germline CDR1 reads SGHTA; CDR2 reads FQGNSA. There are 17 residues in the CDR3. V was cut by 1 base and J by 5 bases, with 20 bases left in between.

V is TRBV18 and J is TRBJ1-1; D unclear. Per germline, CDR1 KGHSH and CDR2 LQKENI. V lost 2 bases and J 11 bases, leaving 15 bases between the germline ends. The CDR3 has 13 amino acids. The chain's CDR3 is CASSPTQEGEAFF. The CDR3 DNA follows: TGTGCCAGCTCACCAACACAAGAGGGCGAGGCTTTCTTT.

The V and J genes are TRBV6-2 or TRBV6-3 and TRBJ1-1, with no clear D. Germline V gene lookup returns CDR1 MNHEY and CDR2 SVGEGT. V was clipped by 6 bases and J by 6 bases, with 23 bases between them. The CDR3 sequence is 16 residues long. The CDR3 loop reads CASSPKARTRWSEAFF. CDR3 coding DNA: TGTGCCAGCAGCCCCAAAGCCCGGACTAGGTGGTCTGAAGCTTTCTTT.

This chain links TRBV9 with TRBJ2-1, with 8 bases lining up with TRBD1. Trimming took 0 bases from V and 11 from J; bases not matched to a gene: 1. The CDR3 has 12 residues. Looked up from germline, CDR1 is SGDLS and CDR2 is YYNGEE. CDR3 DNA sequence: TGTGCCAGCAGCGTAGGACAGGGGAAGCAGTTCTTC. Amino acids: CASSVGQGKQFF.

V usage is TRBV4-3 and J usage is TRBJ1-2; D is unclear. CDR1 is LGHNA, CDR2 YSLEER, per germline. The CDR3 has 15 amino acids. The ends were cut back, 1 base at V and 5 bases at J, with 14 bases in the middle. In DNA form, the CDR3 reads TGCGCCAGCAGCCAAGGGGAGGCCTCTGGGTATGGCTACACCTTC. Translating it yields CASSQGEASGYGYTF.

The CDR3 DNA is TGTGCCAGTAGTATAGATCGCAGTGCTGTTCAGCCCCAGCATTTT. Translating gives CASSIDRSAVQPQHF. The chain links TRBV19 to TRBJ1-5; D unresolved. The CDR3 loop spans 15 amino acids. The ends were cut back, 0 bases at V and 6 bases at J, with 12 bases in the middle. Germline values: CDR1 LNHDA, CDR2 SQIVND (reference sequence). Based on the CDR3 plus reference TRBV19 and TRBJ1-5, the full variable domain is DGGITQSPKYLFRKEGQNVTLSCEQNLNHDAMYWYRQDPGQGLRLIYYSQIVNDFQKGDIAEGYSVSREKKESFPLTVTSAQKNPTAFYLCASSIDRSAVQPQHFGDGTRLSIL.

CDR3 protein: CASSQPGWQGKTEAFF. The CDR3, as DNA: TGCGCCAGCAGCCAACCCGGCTGGCAGGGAAAAACTGAAGCTTTCTTT. The genes are TRBV4-3 and TRBJ1-1; perhaps TRBD1 as D (5 bases). In germline, CDR1 is LGHNA, CDR2 YSLEER. The germline V and J ends were trimmed by 2 bases and 5 bases, with 18 bases remaining between them. The length of the CDR3 is 16 residues.

The chain is built from TRBV6-5 and TRBJ1-2; maybe TRBD1 (5 bases). The germline CDR1 and CDR2 sequences are MNHEY and SVGAGI. V dropped 0 bases and J dropped 6 bases, with 14 bases sitting between them. The CDR3 loop spans 15 amino acids. The CDR3 coding sequence is TGTGCCAGCAGTTACTCGATTGGTGGGGCGAATGGCTACACCTTC. It specifies CASSYSIGGANGYTF.

V usage is TRBV27 and J usage is TRBJ2-7; 11 bases fit TRBD2. Losses at the gene ends were 6 bases for V and 0 bases for J; bases not matched to a gene: 4. Germline loops: CDR1 MNHEY, CDR2 SMNVEV (reference sequence). The CDR3 sequence is 15 residues long. The chain's CDR3 is CASSSLAGASYEQYF. In DNA form, the CDR3 reads TGTGCCAGCAGCTCACTAGCGGGAGCCTCCTACGAGCAGTACTTC.

This clone was counted once. The CDR3 sequence is CASSLRGTASSYEQYF. For the CDR3, the DNA is TGCGCCAGCAGCTTAAGGGGGACGGCCAGCTCCTACGAGCAGTACTTC. The V call is TRBV5-1, the J call TRBJ2-7; D is possibly TRBD1 (6 bases). CDR1 and CDR2 (germline): SGHRS, YFSETQ. The CDR3 sequence is 16 residues long. The V gene lost 2 bases and the J gene lost 0 bases, with 15 bases spanning the gap.

This chain joins TRBV5-6 and TRBJ1-5; D uncertain. CDR3 size: 14 residues. The ends were cut back, 1 base at V and 9 bases at J, with 14 bases in the middle. From germline, CDR1 is SGHDT and CDR2 YYEEEE. The CDR3 reads CASSLFASPGPQHF. In DNA, the CDR3 is TGTGCCAGCAGCTTGTTCGCCTCCCCGGGGCCCCAGCATTTT.

The CDR3 is CASKVGTGDTEAFF. In nucleotides, the CDR3 is TGCGCCAGCAAAGTCGGGACAGGGGACACTGAAGCTTTCTTT. The rearrangement links TRBV10-2 to TRBJ1-1; 10 positions match TRBD1. With 7 bases clipped from V and 3 bases from J, the junction kept 5 bases outside the gene matches. This CDR3 comprises 14 residues. Germline V gene sequence: CDR1 WSHSY, CDR2 SAAADI.

The rearrangement joins TRBV10-3 to TRBJ2-2; D might be TRBD2 (6 bases). The V gene lost 6 bases and the J gene lost 3 bases, with 11 bases spanning the gap. The length of the CDR3 is 14 residues. The germline gives CDR1 ENHRY, CDR2 SYGVKD. Here the CDR3 reads CAIRWSSDTGELFF. CDR3 bases: TGTGCCATCAGATGGTCTAGCGACACCGGGGAGCTGTTTTTT.

The V gene is TRBV29-1, the J gene TRBJ1-1; D unresolved. The CDR3 extends over 13 amino acids. The V end was cut by 4 bases, the J end by 5 bases, with 14 bases between. CDR1 is SQVTM and CDR2 is ANQGSEA in the germline V gene. The CDR3 region has the DNA TGCAGCGTTGCGGGAGGGAATGGAACTGAAGCTTTCTTT. The encoded protein is CSVAGGNGTEAFF.

The chain uses TRBV19 and TRBJ1-5; D gene ambiguous. With 5 bases removed from V and 1 base from J, the gap between germline ends came to 12 bases. CDR3 size: 15 residues. Looked up from germline, CDR1 is LNHDA and CDR2 is SQIVND (reference sequence). DNA for the CDR3: TGTGCCAGTAGTCATCTGGGCCAGAGCAATCAGCCCCAGCATTTT. Amino acids: CASSHLGQSNQPQHF. Full variable domain (remainder filled in from reference TRBV19 and TRBJ1-5): DGGITQSPKYLFRKEGQNVTLSCEQNLNHDAMYWYRQDPGQGLRLIYYSQIVNDFQKGDIAEGYSVSREKKESFPLTVTSAQKNPTAFYLCASSHLGQSNQPQHFGDGTRLSIL.

CDR3: CASSISSRGLYGYTF. The DNA of the CDR3 is TGTGCCAGTAGTATTTCCTCCAGGGGGCTTTATGGCTACACCTTC. The chain has TRBV19 and TRBJ1-2, with TRBD1 matching over 8 bases. Germline loops: CDR1 LNHDA, CDR2 SQIVND (reference sequence). The CDR3 has 15 residues. V lost 3 bases and J lost 5; bases outside the gene matches: 8.

CDR3 in amino acids: CASSLDLRKEKLFF. The CDR3 bases are TGCGCCAGCAGCTTGGACCTCAGGAAAGAAAAACTGTTTTTT. V usage is TRBV5-1 and J usage is TRBJ1-4; D is uncertain. CDR1 is SGHRS, CDR2 YFSETQ, per germline. This CDR3 region has 14 residues. V shed 0 bases and J shed 8 bases, with 11 bases lying between them.

The V call is TRBV5-1, the J call TRBJ1-2, with 9 nucleotides matching TRBD1. Germline assignment: CDR1 SGHRS and CDR2 YFSETQ. This CDR3 spans 15 amino acids. V lost 2 bases and J lost 6; bases outside the gene matches: 8. CDR3 protein: CASSFKQGALHGYTF. The CDR3 DNA sequence: TGCGCCAGCAGCTTCAAACAGGGGGCGCTTCATGGCTACACCTTC.

The chain links TRBV27 to TRBJ1-3; weak D call: TRBD1 (6 bases). This CDR3 spans 15 amino acids. The V end was cut by 5 bases, the J end by 0 bases, with 11 bases between. Per the germline V gene, CDR1 is MNHEY and CDR2 is SMNVEV (reference sequence). CDR3 DNA sequence: TGTGCCAGCAGTCCACAGGGTCTCTCTGGAAACACCATATATTTT. Translation gives CASSPQGLSGNTIYF.